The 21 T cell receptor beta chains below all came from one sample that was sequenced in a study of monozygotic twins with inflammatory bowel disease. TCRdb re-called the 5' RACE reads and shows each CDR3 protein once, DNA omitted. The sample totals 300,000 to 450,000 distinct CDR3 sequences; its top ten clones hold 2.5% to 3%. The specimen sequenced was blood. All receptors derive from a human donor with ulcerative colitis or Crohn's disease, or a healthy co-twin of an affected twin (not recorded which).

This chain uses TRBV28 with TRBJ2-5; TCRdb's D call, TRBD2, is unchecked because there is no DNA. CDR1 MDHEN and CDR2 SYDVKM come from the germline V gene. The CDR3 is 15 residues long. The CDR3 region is CASRSLGGPQETQYF. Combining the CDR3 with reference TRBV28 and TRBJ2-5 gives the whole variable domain DVKVTQSSRYLVKRTGEKVFLECVQDMDHENMFWYRQDPGLGLRLIYFSYDVKMKEKGDIPEGYSVSREKKERFSLILESASTNQTSMYLCASRSLGGPQETQYFGPGTRLLVL.

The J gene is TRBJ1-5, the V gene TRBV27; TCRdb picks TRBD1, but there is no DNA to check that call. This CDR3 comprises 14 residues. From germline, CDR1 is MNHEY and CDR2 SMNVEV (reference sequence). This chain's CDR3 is CASSFQGINQPQHF.

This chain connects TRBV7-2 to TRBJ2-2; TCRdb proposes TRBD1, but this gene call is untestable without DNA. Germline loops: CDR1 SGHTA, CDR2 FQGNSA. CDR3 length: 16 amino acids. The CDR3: CASSLLGQKNTGELFF.

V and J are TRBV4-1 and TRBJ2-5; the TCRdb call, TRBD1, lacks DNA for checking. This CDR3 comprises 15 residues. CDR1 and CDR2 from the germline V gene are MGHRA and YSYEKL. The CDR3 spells CASSQFRDGEETQYF.

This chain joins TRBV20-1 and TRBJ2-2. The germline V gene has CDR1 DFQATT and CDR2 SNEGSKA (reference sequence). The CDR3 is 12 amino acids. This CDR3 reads CSARKRAGELFF.

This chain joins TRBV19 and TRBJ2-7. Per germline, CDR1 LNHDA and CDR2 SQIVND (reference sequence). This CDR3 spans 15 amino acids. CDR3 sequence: CASSIAATSSYEQYF.

Here the CDR3 reads CAISGASGVSYEQYF. The V and J genes are TRBV10-3 and TRBJ2-7; TCRdb's D call, TRBD2, is unchecked because there is no DNA. The germline V gene encodes CDR1 ENHRY and CDR2 SYGVKD. This CDR3 spans 15 amino acids.

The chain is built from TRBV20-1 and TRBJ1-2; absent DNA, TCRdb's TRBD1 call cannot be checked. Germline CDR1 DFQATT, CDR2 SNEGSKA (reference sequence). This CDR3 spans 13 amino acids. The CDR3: CSARVGTTYGYTF.

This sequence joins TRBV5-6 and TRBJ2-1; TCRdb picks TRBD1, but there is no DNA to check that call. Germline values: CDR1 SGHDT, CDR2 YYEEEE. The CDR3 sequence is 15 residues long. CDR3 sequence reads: CASSPGTYSYNEQFF.

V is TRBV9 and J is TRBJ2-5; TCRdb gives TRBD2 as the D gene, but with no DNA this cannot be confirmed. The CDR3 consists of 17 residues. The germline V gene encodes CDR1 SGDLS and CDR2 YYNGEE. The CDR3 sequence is CASSPGWISGGQETQYF.

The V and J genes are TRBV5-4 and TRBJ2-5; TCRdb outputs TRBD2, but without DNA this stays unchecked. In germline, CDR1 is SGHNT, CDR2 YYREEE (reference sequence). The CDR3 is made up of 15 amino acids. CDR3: CASSFSGGQQETQYF.

CDR3 amino acids: CSVALAGGTYEQYF. The rearrangement links TRBV29-1 to TRBJ2-7; the TCRdb call, TRBD2, lacks DNA for checking. Germline CDR1 and CDR2: SQVTM and ANQGSEA. CDR3 length: 14 amino acids.

The CDR3 region is CASSKALARGTDTQYF. The rearrangement joins TRBV21-1 to TRBJ2-3; the TCRdb call, TRBD2, lacks DNA for checking. TRBV21-1 is marked as a pseudogene. The CDR3 has 16 amino acids.

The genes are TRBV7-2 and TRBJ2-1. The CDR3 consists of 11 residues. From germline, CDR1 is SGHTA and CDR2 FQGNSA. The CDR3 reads CASSDMTEQFF.

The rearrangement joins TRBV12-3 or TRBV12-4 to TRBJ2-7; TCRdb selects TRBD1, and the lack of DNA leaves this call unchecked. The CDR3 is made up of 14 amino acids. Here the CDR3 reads CASSPQTGYHEQYF.

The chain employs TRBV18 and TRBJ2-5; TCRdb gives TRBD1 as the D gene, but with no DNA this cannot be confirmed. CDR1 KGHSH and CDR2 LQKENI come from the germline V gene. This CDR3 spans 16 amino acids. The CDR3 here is CASSPRVIALQETQYF.

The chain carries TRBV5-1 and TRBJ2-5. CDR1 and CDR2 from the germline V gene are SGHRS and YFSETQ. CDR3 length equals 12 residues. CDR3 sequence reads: CASSLTAGTQYF.

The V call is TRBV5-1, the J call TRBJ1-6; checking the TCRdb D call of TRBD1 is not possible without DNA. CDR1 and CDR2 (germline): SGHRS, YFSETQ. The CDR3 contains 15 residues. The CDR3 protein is CASSLYPGGDSPLHF.

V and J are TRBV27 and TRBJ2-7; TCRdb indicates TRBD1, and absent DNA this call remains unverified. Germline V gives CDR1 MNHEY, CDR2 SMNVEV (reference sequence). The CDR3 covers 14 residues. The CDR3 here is CASSLYQGTYEQYF.

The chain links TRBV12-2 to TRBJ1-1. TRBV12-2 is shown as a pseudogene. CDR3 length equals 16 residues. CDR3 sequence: CASQLIAHRMNTEAFF.

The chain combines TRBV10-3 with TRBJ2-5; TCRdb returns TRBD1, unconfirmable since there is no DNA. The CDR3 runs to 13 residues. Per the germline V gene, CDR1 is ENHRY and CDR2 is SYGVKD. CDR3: CAIGQGPQETQYF.